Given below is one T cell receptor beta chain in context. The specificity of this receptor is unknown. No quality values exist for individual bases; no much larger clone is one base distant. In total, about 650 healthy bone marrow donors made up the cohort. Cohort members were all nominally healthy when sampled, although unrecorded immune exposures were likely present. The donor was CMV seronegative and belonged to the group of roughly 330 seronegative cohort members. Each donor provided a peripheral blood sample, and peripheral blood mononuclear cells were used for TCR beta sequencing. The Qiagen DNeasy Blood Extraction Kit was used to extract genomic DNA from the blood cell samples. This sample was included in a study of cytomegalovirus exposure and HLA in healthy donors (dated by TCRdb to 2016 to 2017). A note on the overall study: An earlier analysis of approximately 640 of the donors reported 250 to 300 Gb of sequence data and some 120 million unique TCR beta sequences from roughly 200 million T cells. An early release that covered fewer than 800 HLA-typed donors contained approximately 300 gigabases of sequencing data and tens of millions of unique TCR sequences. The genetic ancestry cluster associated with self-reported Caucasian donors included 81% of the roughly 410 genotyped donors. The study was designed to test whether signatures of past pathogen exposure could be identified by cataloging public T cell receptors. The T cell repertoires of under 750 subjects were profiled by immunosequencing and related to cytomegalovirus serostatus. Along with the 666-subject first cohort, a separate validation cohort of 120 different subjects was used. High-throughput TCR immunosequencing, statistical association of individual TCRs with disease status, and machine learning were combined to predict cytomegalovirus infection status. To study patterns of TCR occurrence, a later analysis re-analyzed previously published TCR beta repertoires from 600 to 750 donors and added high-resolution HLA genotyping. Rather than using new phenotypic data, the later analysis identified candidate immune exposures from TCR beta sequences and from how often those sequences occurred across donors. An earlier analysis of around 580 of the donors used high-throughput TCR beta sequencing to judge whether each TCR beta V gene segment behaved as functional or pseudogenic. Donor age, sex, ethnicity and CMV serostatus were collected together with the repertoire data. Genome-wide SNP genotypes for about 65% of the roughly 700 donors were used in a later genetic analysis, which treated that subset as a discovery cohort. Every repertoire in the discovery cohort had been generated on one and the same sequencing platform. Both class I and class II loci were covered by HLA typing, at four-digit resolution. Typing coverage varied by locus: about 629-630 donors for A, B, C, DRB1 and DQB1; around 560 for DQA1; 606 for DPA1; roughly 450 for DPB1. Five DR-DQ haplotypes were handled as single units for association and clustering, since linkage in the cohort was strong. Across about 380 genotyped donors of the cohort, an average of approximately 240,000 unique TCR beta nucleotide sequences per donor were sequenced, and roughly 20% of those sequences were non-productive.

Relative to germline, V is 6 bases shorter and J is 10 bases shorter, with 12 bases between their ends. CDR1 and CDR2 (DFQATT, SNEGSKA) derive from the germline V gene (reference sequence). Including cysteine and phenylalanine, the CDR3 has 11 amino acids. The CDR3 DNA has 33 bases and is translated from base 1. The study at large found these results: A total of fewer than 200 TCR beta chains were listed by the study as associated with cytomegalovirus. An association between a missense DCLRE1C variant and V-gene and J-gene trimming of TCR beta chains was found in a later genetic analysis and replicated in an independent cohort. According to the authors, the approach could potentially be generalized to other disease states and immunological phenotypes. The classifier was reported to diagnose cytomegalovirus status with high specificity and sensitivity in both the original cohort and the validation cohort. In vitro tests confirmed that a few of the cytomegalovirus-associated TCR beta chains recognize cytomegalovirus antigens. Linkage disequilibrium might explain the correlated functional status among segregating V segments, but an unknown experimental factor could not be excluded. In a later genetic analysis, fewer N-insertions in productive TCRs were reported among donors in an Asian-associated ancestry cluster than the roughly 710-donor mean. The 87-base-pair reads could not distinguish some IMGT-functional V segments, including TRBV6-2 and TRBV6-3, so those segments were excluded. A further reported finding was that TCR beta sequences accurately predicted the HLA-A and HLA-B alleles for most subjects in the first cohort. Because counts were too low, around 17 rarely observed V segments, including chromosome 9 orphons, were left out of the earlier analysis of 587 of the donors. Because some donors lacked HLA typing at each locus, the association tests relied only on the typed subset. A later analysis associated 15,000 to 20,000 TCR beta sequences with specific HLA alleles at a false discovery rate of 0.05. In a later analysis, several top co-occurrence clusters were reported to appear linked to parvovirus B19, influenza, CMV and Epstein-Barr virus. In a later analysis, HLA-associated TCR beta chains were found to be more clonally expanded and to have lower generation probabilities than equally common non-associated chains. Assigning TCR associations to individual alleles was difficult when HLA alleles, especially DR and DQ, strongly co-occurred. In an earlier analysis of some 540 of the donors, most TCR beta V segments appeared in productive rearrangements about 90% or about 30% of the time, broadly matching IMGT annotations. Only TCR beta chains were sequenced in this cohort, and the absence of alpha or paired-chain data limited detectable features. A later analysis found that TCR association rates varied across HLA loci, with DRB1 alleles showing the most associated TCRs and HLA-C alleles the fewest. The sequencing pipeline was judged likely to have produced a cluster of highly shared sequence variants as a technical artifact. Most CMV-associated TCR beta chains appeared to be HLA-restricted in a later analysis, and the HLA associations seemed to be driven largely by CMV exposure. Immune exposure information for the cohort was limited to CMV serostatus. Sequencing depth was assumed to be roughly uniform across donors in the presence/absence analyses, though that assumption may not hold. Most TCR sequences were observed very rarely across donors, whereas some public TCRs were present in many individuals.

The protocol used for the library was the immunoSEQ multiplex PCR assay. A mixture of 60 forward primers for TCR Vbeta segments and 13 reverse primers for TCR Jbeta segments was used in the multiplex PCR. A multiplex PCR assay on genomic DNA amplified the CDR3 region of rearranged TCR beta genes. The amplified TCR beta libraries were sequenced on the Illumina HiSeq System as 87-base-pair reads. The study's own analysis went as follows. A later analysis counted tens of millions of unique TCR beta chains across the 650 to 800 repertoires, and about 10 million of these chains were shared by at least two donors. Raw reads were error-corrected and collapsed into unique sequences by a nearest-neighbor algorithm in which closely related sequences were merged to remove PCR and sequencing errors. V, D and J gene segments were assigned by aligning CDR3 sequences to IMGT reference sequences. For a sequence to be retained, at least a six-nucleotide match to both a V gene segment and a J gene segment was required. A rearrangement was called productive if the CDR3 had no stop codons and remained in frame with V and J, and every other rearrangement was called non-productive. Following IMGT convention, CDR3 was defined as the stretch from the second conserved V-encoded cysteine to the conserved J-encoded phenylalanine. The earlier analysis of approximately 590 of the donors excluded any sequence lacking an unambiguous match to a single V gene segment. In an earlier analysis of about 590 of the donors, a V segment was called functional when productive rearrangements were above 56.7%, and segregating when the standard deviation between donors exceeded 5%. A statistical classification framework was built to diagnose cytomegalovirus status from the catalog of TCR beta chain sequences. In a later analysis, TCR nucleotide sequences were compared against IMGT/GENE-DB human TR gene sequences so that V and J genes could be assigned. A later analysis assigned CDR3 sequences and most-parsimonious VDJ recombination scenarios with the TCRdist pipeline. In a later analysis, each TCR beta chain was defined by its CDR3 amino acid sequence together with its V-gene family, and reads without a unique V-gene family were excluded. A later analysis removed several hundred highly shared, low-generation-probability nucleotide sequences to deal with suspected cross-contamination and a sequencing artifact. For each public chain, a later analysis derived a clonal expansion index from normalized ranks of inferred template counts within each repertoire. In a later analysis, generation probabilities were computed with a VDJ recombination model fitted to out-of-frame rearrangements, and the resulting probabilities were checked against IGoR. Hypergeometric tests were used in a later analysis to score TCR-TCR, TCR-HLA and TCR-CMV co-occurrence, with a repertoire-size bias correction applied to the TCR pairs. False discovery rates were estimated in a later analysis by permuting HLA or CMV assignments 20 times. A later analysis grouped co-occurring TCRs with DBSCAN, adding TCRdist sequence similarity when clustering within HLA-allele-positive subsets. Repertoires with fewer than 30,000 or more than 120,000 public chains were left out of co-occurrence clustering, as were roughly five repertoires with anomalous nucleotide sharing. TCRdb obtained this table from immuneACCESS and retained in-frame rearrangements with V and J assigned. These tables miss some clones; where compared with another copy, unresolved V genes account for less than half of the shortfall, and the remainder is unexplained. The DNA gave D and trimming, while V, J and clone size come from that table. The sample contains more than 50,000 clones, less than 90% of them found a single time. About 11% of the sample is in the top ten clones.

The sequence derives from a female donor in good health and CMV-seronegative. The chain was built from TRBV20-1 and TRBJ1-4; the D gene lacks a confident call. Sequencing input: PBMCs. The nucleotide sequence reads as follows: TGCAGTGCCGGGGATTGGGGAAAACTGTTTTTT. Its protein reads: CSAGDWGKLFF.